This record covers a single TCR beta chain. This clone came up once. Its specific antigen is unknown. Base qualities are not recorded, but no much larger clone differs from it by a single base. The data originate from a study of T cell responses to AZD1222 COVID-19 vaccine (dated by TCRdb to 2020 to 2023). For the study in its entirety: Because spike-specific TCR depth and breadth did not differ between the two schedules, AZD1222 recipients who got a second dose at roughly 4 weeks were pooled with those who got a second dose at roughly 12 weeks. Trial participants were enrolled into age subgroups of 18-55, 56-69 and 70-plus years, which contained about 160, 30 and 59 TCR-sequenced participants, respectively. TCR sequencing covered more than 230 trial participants: 207 given two doses of AZD1222 and 26 given two doses of MenACWY control vaccine.

The germline V gene (reference sequence) provides CDR1 GTSNPN and CDR2 SVGIG. V is reduced by 0 bases and J by 4 bases, leaving a spacing of 12 bases between them. The CDR3 holds 14 amino acids from the cysteine to the phenylalanine. The only DNA kept is the CDR3, 42 bases in frame from the first base. Read against the paper, the sample's time point label means: baseline before first vaccination. Samples from vaccinated people were obtained from the UK trials COV001 and COV002, which included a single-blind randomized controlled phase 2/3 trial of AZD1222 (ChAdOx1 nCoV-19) in healthy adults. For TCRbeta chain sequencing, PBMC samples were collected from trial participants at day 0 and at day 28 after the second dose. Here is what the overall study found, with its caveats: The 56-69-year group was small, and its depth increase did not reach significance, likely because of low power. Conclusions about previously exposed vaccinees were limited because only 6 or 7 AZD1222 recipients were SARS-CoV-2 seropositive at baseline. A significant rise in spike-specific TCR breadth and depth was observed after two AZD1222 doses relative to day 0 and relative to MenACWY recipients. The vaccine-associated CD4 TCRs covered the entire spike protein, and the dominant responses fell in regions 160-218 and 743-854. Because no day 14 peak-response samples were available, the repertoires could be characterized only after the peak T cell response. Reportedly, close to half of the unique spike-specific TCRs recognized epitopes lying outside the regions that are mutated in the B.1.351 and B.1.1.7 variants. Participants were mostly white British, with more females than males. The authors suggested clonal diversity may have been underestimated.

The CDR3 regions of human TCRbeta chains were analyzed by immunosequencing. In the authors' own workflow: TCRs in the repertoires were matched against a reference library of SARS-CoV-2-specific TCRs that had been generated with the MIRA antigen-specificity platform. Breadth was defined as the fraction of unique TCRs that were SARS-CoV-2-associated, and depth was defined as the fraction of total T cells that were SARS-CoV-2-associated. Using the MIRA data, each spike-specific TCR was assigned both to the spike region to which the TCR was reactive and to a CD4 or CD8 class. Log10-transformed breadth and depth values were compared by one-way ANOVA with Sidak's multiple comparisons tests. TCRdb mirrors the immuneACCESS table, restricted to in-frame sequences. Some clones are absent from its copies; in checked studies, under half trace to an unresolved V gene, and the reason for the others is unknown. The V and J calls and clone size are taken from that table; D and trimming were inferred from the DNA. The sample contains 120,000 or so clones, 70% to 90% of them found a single time. The ten largest clones add up to approximately 27% of the sample.

Sample: peripheral blood, taken on day 0 of AZD1222 vaccination. The receptor was derived from an adult in good health. This chain joins TRBV30 to TRBJ1-2; the D gene identity is not certain. The CDR3 is CAWSVLWASYGYTF. The DNA sequence is given as TGTGCCTGGAGTGTACTCTGGGCAAGCTATGGCTACACCTTC.